These 8 T cell receptor beta chains came from one sample sequenced in a study of OX40 agonist ivuxolimab in advanced cancers. Clones were sequenced by immunoSEQ multiplex PCR, and TCRdb holds only the in-frame ones, with some missing. The data hold tens of thousands of clones, with 80% to 90% observed a single time. This material consisted of CD4+ or CD8+ T cells sorted from blood, taken in a trial of the OX40 agonist ivuxolimab. These receptors were obtained from an adult with an advanced solid tumor such as melanoma, head and neck, liver or kidney cancer.

The chain carries TRBV7-2 and TRBJ2-7; D is ambiguous. The germline V and J ends were trimmed by 4 bases and 3 bases, with 10 bases remaining between them. The CDR3 covers 13 residues. Germline V gene data show CDR1 as SGHTA and CDR2 as FQGNSA. CDR3 in amino acids: CASSSLYIYEQYF. The CDR3 DNA reads as TGTGCCAGCAGCTCCCTGTATATCTACGAGCAGTACTTC.

The genes are TRBV5-1 and TRBJ2-5, with TRBD2 matching over 10 bases. The CDR3 runs 16 residues. The V segment lost 2 bases and the J segment 1 base; nucleotides outside the gene matches: 5. Germline V gene sequence: CDR1 SGHRS, CDR2 YFSETQ. The CDR3 here is CASSLTAGGSQETQYF. In DNA form, the CDR3 reads TGCGCCAGCAGCTTAACAGCGGGGGGGTCCCAAGAGACCCAGTACTTC.

The genes are TRBV18 and TRBJ2-3, with a tentative D call TRBD1 (5 bases). Trimming pared 4 bases from V and 2 bases from J, leaving 7 bases between. CDR1 and CDR2 (germline): KGHSH, LQKENI. The CDR3 loop spans 13 amino acids. The CDR3 protein is CASSLTVTDTQYF. CDR3 nucleotide sequence: TGTGCCAGCTCACTGACAGTCACAGATACGCAGTATTTT.

The CDR3 region has the DNA TGTGCCAGCAGTTTATGGGACAGGGGACTTGGACAGCCCCAGCATTTT. Protein: CASSLWDRGLGQPQHF. This sequence joins TRBV28 and TRBJ1-5; 9 nucleotides align to TRBD1. CDR3 length: 16 amino acids. Germline loops: CDR1 MDHEN, CDR2 SYDVKM. Trimming removed 0 bases from V and 7 bases from J; junction bases left unmatched: 7.

The rearrangement uses TRBV7-9 and TRBJ1-1; D is unclear. The V gene's germline CDR1 is SEHNR and CDR2 FQNEAQ (reference sequence). Trimming removed 5 bases at V and 1 base at J, with 8 bases between. This CDR3 comprises 13 residues. Here the CDR3 reads CASSPATNTEAFF. CDR3 bases: TGTGCCAGCAGCCCAGCTACGAACACTGAAGCTTTCTTT.

The rearrangement links TRBV21-1 to TRBJ2-2; TRBD1 is taken as the D call from the table, unchecked against the DNA. TRBV21-1 is a pseudogene locus. The CDR3 is 16 amino acids. CDR3 sequence: CASSKEETGQPGELFF. The CDR3 DNA sequence: TGTGCCAGCAGCAAAGAGGAGACAGGGCAACCCGGGGAGCTGTTTTTT.

This clone was observed once. This sequence joins TRBV19 and TRBJ2-5, with D perhaps assigned TRBD1 or TRBD2 (6 bases each). CDR3 size: 16 residues. Looked up from germline, CDR1 is LNHDA and CDR2 is SQIVND (reference sequence). V lost 6 bases to trimming and J lost 5 bases, with 22 bases between them. The CDR3 DNA reads TGTGCCAGTAGCGCTTCCAGGGGACTGACCGGGGAGACCCAGTACTTC. Encoded protein: CASSASRGLTGETQYF. Complete variable domain (other parts from reference TRBV19 and TRBJ2-5): DGGITQSPKYLFRKEGQNVTLSCEQNLNHDAMYWYRQDPGQGLRLIYYSQIVNDFQKGDIAEGYSVSREKKESFPLTVTSAQKNPTAFYLCASSASRGLTGETQYFGPGTRLLVL.

The CDR3 here is CASSQAAAEAGTDTQYF. The CDR3 DNA follows: TGCGCCAGCAGCCAAGCGGCTGCGGAGGCCGGCACAGATACGCAGTATTTT. This chain links TRBV4-3 with TRBJ2-3; possible D gene TRBD2, 5 bases. The CDR3 consists of 17 residues. The V gene lost 1 base and the J gene lost 1 base, with 15 bases spanning the gap. CDR1 and CDR2 from the germline V gene are LGHNA and YSLEER.